A single sample gave rise to the 10 T cell receptor beta chains below, sequenced in a study of blood T cell repertoires in COVID-19. Libraries were prepared by immunoSEQ multiplex PCR; TCRdb keeps only in-frame clonotypes and omits some of them. This repertoire shows roughly 250,000 clones, about 87% found once; its top ten account for around 2.6%. Sequenced input: PBMCs or T cells enriched from blood (not recorded which). The receptors were sampled from a woman under 40 with acute COVID-19.

The CDR3 loop reads CASSQRGTSGGHKNIQYF. In nucleotides, the CDR3 is TGTGCCAGCAGCCAACGAGGGACTAGCGGGGGGCACAAAAACATTCAGTACTTC. The gene calls are TRBV3-1 (or the pseudogene TRBV3-2) and TRBJ2-4; 15 bases line up with TRBD2. Germline lookup yields CDR1 LGHDT and CDR2 YNNKEL (reference sequence). The CDR3 is 18 residues long. V dropped 2 bases and J dropped 3; count of bases not matched to a gene: 5.

The chain joins TRBV5-1 to TRBJ1-1; a weak D match, TRBD1 (5 bases). The germline CDR1 and CDR2 sequences are SGHRS and YFSETQ. The CDR3 runs to 13 residues. V shed 0 bases and J shed 10 bases, with 13 bases lying between them. CDR3 loop: CASSLEAGWGAFF. Written as DNA, the CDR3 is TGCGCCAGCAGCTTGGAGGCAGGGTGGGGAGCTTTCTTT. Full variable domain (remainder filled in from reference TRBV5-1 and TRBJ1-1): KAGVTQTPRYLIKTRGQQVTLSCSPISGHRSVSWYQQTPGQGLQFLFEYFSETQRNKGNFPGRFSGRQFSNSRSEMNVSTLELGDSALYLCASSLEAGWGAFFGQGTRLTVV.

The sample holds one count of this clone. This rearrangement joins TRBV6-6 to TRBJ1-2; no reliable D call. CDR1 is MNHNY and CDR2 is SVGAGI in the germline V gene (reference sequence). This CDR3 is built from 14 residues. V lost 7 bases and J lost 4, with 16 bases in between. The CDR3 bases are TGTGCCAGCAAGCCTTTAGAGGGCCCCTATGGCTACACCTTC. It specifies CASKPLEGPYGYTF.

In its sample, this clone was seen once. The rearrangement links TRBV19 to TRBJ2-1; the match to TRBD2 covers 10 bases. The germline CDR1 and CDR2 sequences are LNHDA and SQIVND (reference sequence). V gave up 3 bases and J gave up 5 bases; unmatched junction bases: 13. CDR3 length equals 18 residues. Here the CDR3 reads CASSMSIKLAGEHNEQFF. The DNA for the CDR3 is TGTGCCAGTAGTATGTCCATAAAGCTAGCGGGGGAGCACAATGAGCAGTTCTTC.

The chain uses TRBV7-9 and TRBJ2-3, with D perhaps matching TRBD1 (6 bases). The CDR3 contains 17 residues. The V gene lost 6 bases and the J gene lost 6 bases, with 25 bases spanning the gap. Germline V gene sequence: CDR1 SEHNR, CDR2 FQNEAQ (reference sequence). The CDR3 nucleotides read TGTGCCAGCAGGCCTGGGGGCCGGCCCTTCCCCTCGGATACGCAGTATTTT. This sequence encodes CASRPGGRPFPSDTQYF.

The rearrangement uses TRBV20-1 and TRBJ1-2; maybe TRBD1 (5 bases). The CDR3 consists of 13 residues. V was cut by 3 bases and J by 4 bases, with 12 bases left in between. CDR1 and CDR2 (germline): DFQATT, SNEGSKA (reference sequence). This chain's CDR3 is CSASVGVGYGYTF. CDR3 bases: TGCAGTGCTAGTGTAGGGGTTGGCTATGGCTACACCTTC.

This clone appeared a single time. The chain combines TRBV7-8 with TRBJ2-5; 13 bases agree with TRBD2. Germline CDR1 SGHVS, CDR2 FQNEAQ. CDR3 size: 16 residues. V dropped 5 bases and J dropped 6; count of bases not matched to a gene: 9. CDR3 amino acids: CASSPSTSGGPQTQYF. CDR3 sequence (DNA): TGTGCCAGCAGCCCCTCGACTAGCGGGGGGCCCCAGACCCAGTACTTC. The complete variable domain, with remaining parts taken from reference TRBV7-8 and TRBJ2-5, reads GAGVSQSPRYKVAKRGQDVALRCDPISGHVSLFWYQQALGQGPEFLTYFQNEAQLDKSGLPSDRFFAERPEGSVSTLKIQRTQQEDSAVYLCASSPSTSGGPQTQYFGPGTRLLVL.

The chain is built from TRBV6-2 or TRBV6-3 and TRBJ2-4; D is perhaps TRBD2 (7 bases). CDR3 size: 17 residues. Deletions cut 0 bases from V and 0 bases from J, with 12 bases between. Germline V gene lookup returns CDR1 MNHEY and CDR2 SVGEGT. Written as DNA, the CDR3 is TGTGCCAGCAGTTACTCGAAGGGGGGGGGAGCCAAAAACATTCAGTACTTC. It encodes CASSYSKGGGAKNIQYF.

The rearrangement links TRBV7-9 to TRBJ1-2; D perhaps matches TRBD1 (6 bases). The CDR3 runs to 14 residues. The V end was cut by 3 bases, the J end by 4 bases, with 12 bases between. CDR1 is SEHNR and CDR2 is FQNEAQ in the germline V gene (reference sequence). Here the CDR3 reads CASSLQGSGYGYTF. CDR3 DNA sequence: TGTGCCAGCAGCTTGCAGGGGAGCGGCTATGGCTACACCTTC.

The chain couples TRBV13 to TRBJ1-1, with 9 bases lining up with TRBD1. The V gene's germline CDR1 is PRHDT and CDR2 FYEKMQ (reference sequence). The trim removed 1 base at V and 1 base at J, leaving 4 bases unmatched. There are 16 residues in the CDR3. CDR3 sequence reads: CASSLDRGPANTEAFF. CDR3 DNA: TGTGCCAGCAGCTTAGACAGGGGGCCCGCGAACACTGAAGCTTTCTTT.